This TCR beta chain was recorded in a study of T cell responses to AZD1222 COVID-19 vaccine. Remarks on this clone: Antigen specificity is unknown.

V gave up 6 bases and J gave up 5 bases, with 25 bases separating them. CDR3 length equals 17 residues. Germline CDR1 and CDR2: SNHLY and FYNNEI. Study results and limitations: Scientists sampled the repertoires only once the peak T cell response had passed. Seropositive at baseline were only a handful of AZD1222 recipients.

Sequenced by immunoSEQ multiplex PCR; TCRdb stores in-frame clones only, minus some. This table has around 110,000 clones, roughly 88% appearing once. Here the sequenced sample was peripheral blood, taken 28 days after the second AZD1222 dose. J is TRBJ1-1 and V is TRBV2, with D possibly TRBD1 on 5 matching bases. The TCR was taken from an adult who received the AZD1222 COVID-19 vaccine. CDR3 nucleotide sequence: TGTGCCAGCAGCCAACGACTTGACAGACCCAAGGAGACTGAAGCTTTCTTT. This codes for CASSQRLDRPKETEAFF.